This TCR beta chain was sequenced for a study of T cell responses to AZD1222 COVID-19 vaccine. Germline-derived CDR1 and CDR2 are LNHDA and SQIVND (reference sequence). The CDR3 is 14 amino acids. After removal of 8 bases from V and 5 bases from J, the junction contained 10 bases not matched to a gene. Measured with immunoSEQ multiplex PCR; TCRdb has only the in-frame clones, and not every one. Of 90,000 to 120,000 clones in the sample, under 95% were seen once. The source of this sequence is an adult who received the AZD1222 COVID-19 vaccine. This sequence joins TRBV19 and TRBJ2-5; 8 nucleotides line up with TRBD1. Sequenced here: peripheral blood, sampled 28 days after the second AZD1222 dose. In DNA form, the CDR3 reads TGTGCCAGTCGTCGGCAGGGGGCTGGGGAGACCCAGTACTTC. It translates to CASRRQGAGETQYF.